These 8 T cell receptor beta chains were sequenced from one sample in a study of cytomegalovirus exposure and HLA in healthy donors. Vbeta (60) and Jbeta (13) primers were used in the PCR. Some clones are missing from TCRdb's copy, which holds only in-frame ones; the method was immunoSEQ multiplex PCR. The sample shows under 200,000 clones, approximately 80% of them seen only once. The sequenced material came from PBMCs. These receptors were obtained from a man aged 50 or older in good health and CMV-seropositive.

V gene TRBV18 combines with J gene TRBJ1-4; D may be TRBD1 (5 bases). CDR3 size: 14 residues. Germline-derived CDR1 and CDR2 are KGHSH and LQKENI. V lost 6 bases, J lost 3 bases, and 11 bases lay in between. The CDR3 sequence: CASSSQASNEKLFF. For the CDR3, the DNA is TGTGCCAGCTCGTCACAGGCTTCTAATGAAAAACTGTTTTTT.

The chain recombines TRBV14 with TRBJ2-7; 9 positions match TRBD1. Looked up from germline, CDR1 is SGHDN and CDR2 is FVKESK. CDR3 length equals 15 residues. V shed 1 base and J 7 bases; nucleotides not matched to a gene: 8. The CDR3: CASSQVGTGTREQYF. Written as DNA, the CDR3 is TGTGCCAGCAGCCAAGTGGGGACAGGGACTCGTGAGCAGTACTTC. The entire variable domain, with the rest obtained from reference TRBV14 and TRBJ2-7, is as follows: EAGVTQFPSHSVIEKGQTVTLRCDPISGHDNLYWYRRVMGKEIKFLLHFVKESKQDESGMPNNRFLAERTGGTYSTLKVQPAELEDSGVYFCASSQVGTGTREQYFGPGTRLTVT.

The chain joins TRBV5-6 to TRBJ2-4; D might be TRBD1 (5 bases). CDR3 length: 14 amino acids. Germline values: CDR1 SGHDT, CDR2 YYEEEE. The V end lost 1 base, the J end lost 8 bases, and 13 bases lay between the germline ends. CDR3 region: CASSLTGPLDIQYF. Written as DNA, the CDR3 is TGTGCCAGCAGCTTGACAGGCCCTTTGGACATTCAGTACTTC.

This clone was seen once. The chain carries TRBV11-2 and TRBJ2-1, with 10 bases identical to TRBD1. CDR3 length: 18 residues. Germline CDR1 SGHAT, CDR2 FQNNGV. The V gene end was trimmed by 0 bases and the J gene end by 0 bases; junction bases not matched to a gene: 5. The CDR3 spells CASSLDAGQGTSYNEQFF. DNA of the CDR3: TGTGCCAGCAGCTTAGATGCGGGACAGGGGACCTCCTACAATGAGCAGTTCTTC.

The chain recombines TRBV5-4 with TRBJ2-1; the match to TRBD2 covers 10 bases. Germline-derived CDR1 and CDR2 are SGHNT and YYREEE (reference sequence). The CDR3 has 17 residues. J lost 0 bases, V lost 4 bases, and 7 bases had no gene match. CDR3 sequence (DNA): TGTGCCAGCAGCCGGGGGGCTAGCGGGAGCTCCTACAATGAGCAGTTCTTC. Translation: CASSRGASGSSYNEQFF.

This chain joins TRBV7-9 and TRBJ2-3; 8 nucleotides agree with TRBD2. With 5 bases clipped from V and 6 bases from J, the junction kept 7 bases outside the gene matches. The CDR3 has 14 amino acids. In germline, CDR1 is SEHNR, CDR2 FQNEAQ (reference sequence). The CDR3 nucleotides read TGTGCCAGCAGCATAAGCGGGAGCATGGATACGCAGTATTTT. As protein: CASSISGSMDTQYF.

CDR3 sequence reads: CASSWTWDISSGNTIYF. CDR3 DNA: TGTGCCAGCAGCTGGACCTGGGACATCAGCTCTGGAAACACCATATATTTT. The chain has TRBV7-8 and TRBJ1-3; tentatively, D is TRBD1 (6 bases). CDR1 is SGHVS, CDR2 FQNEAQ, per germline. The V gene lost 4 bases and the J gene lost 0 bases, with 16 bases spanning the gap. The CDR3 length is 17 residues.

The chain carries TRBV7-9 and TRBJ2-2; D is perhaps TRBD1 (5 bases). From germline, CDR1 is SEHNR and CDR2 FQNEAQ (reference sequence). With 2 bases removed from V and 1 base from J, the gap between germline ends came to 5 bases. The CDR3 loop spans 14 amino acids. CDR3 loop: CASSLRGNTGELFF. Here the CDR3 DNA reads TGTGCCAGCAGCTTAAGGGGGAACACCGGGGAGCTGTTTTTT.